This paragraph covers one T cell receptor beta chain sequence. Its antigen is still unknown. Nothing much larger sits one base from this clone, and base qualities are not available. The CDR3, from cysteine to phenylalanine, totals 13 residues. Of all the DNA, just the CDR3 is kept, 39 bases in frame from base 1. CDR1 and CDR2 were assigned from the germline V gene as MNHEY and SVGAGI. V loses 7 bases, J loses 0 bases, and the germline ends lie 7 bases apart. The immunoSEQ Assay, a bias-controlled multiplex PCR, was used to amplify TCRbeta CDR3 regions from genomic DNA. The study's processing was this. Within the assay, amplification of reference gene primers was used to estimate how many nucleated cells each sample contained. To quantify the absolute abundance of each unique TCRbeta CDR3 rearrangement, sequence reads were collapsed and filtered. For each sample, productive Simpson clonality was calculated as the square root of Simpson's diversity index across productive rearrangements. The table comes from immuneACCESS by way of TCRdb, which keeps in-frame sequences with V and J called. Part of the clones is missing from these tables; in studies checked, under half for an unresolved V gene and the rest for unknown reasons. That table supplies the V and J calls and clone size; D and trimming were determined from the DNA. Recorded for this sample are 240,000 or so clones; approximately 83% of them occurred a single time. The ten biggest clones cover about 3.1% of the sample.

Samples from volunteer blood donors who had recovered from COVID-19 were contributed by a second Seattle source. Each collaborating institution followed its own protocols to collect whole blood in K2EDTA tubes. For TCRbeta analysis, collaborator samples were shipped as frozen whole blood, as isolated PBMCs, or as DNA extracted from either sample type. This entry comes from a study of blood T cell repertoires in COVID-19 (dated by TCRdb to the early 2020s). A note on the overall study: Samples covering the acute and convalescent phases of COVID-19 were provided by collaborators in the United States, Italy and Spain. Nearly every sample came with metadata listing a de-identified subject ID, COVID-19 status, age in years and sex. The prospective study material was composed of cDNA or gDNA derived from T cells, B-cell-depleted T cells, or PBMCs. HLA class I and class II types, where available, came from metadata supplied by the sample provider rather than from assay-based typing. Samples were obtained from the ongoing ImmuneRACE study (first 160 participants) and from some 1,300 subjects provided by 6 global collaborators. Deeply sampled blood TCRbeta repertoires from subjects exposed to, actively infected with, or recovered from COVID-19 were included in the dataset. A freely available public database, intended as a resource for researchers studying the immune response to SARS-CoV-2, is where the repertoires were released.

Findings and caveats that apply to the study as a whole: Clinical and demographic metadata were provided uncurated, with the amount varying by source and participant.

The chain is made from TRBV6-5 and TRBJ1-5; no confident D gene assignment can be made. Material for sequencing was peripheral blood. This TCR was sampled from a woman in her 30s who had recovered from COVID-19. The nucleotides read TGTGCCAGCATGATTAGTAGCAATCAGCCCCAGCATTTT. The resulting protein is CASMISSNQPQHF.